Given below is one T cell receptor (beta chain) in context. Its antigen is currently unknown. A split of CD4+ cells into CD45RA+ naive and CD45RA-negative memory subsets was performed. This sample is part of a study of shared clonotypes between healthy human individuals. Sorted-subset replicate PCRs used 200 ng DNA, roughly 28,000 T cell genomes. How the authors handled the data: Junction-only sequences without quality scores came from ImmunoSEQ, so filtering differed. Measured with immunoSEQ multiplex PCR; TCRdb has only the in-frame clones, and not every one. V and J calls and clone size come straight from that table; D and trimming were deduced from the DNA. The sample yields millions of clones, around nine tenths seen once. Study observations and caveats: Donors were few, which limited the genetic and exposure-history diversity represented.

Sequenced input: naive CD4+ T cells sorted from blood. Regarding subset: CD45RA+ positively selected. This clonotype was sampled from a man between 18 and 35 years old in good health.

The DNA for the CDR3 is TGCAGCGTTTACACACCGGGACAGGGAAACGGGGAGCTGTTTTTT. Its protein product is CSVYTPGQGNGELFF. The chain links TRBV29-1 to TRBJ2-2; 9 nucleotides align to TRBD1. Germline CDR1 is SQVTM and CDR2 is ANQGSEA. The CDR3 sequence is 15 residues long. Trimming took 5 bases from V and 7 from J; bases not matched to a gene: 11.